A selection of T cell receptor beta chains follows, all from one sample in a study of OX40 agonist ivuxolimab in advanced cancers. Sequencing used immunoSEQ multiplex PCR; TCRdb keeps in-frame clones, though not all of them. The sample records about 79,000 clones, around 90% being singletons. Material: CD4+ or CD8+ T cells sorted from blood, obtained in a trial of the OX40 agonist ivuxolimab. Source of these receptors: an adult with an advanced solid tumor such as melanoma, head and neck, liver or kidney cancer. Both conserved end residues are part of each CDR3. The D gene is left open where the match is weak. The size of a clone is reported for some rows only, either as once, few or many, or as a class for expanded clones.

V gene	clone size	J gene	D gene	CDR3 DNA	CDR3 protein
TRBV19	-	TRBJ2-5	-	TGTGCCAGTAGTATCAGCCAGGGAGGCCAAGAGACCCAGTACTTC	CASSISQGGQETQYF
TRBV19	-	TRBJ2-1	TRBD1	TGTGCCAGTAGTCCGTGGGACAGGGGGGGCAATGAGCAGTTCTTC	CASSPWDRGGNEQFF
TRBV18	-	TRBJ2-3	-	TGTGCCAGCTCACAATTGGACAGCACAGATACGCAGTATTTT	CASSQLDSTDTQYF
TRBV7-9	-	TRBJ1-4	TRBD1	TGTGCCAGCAGCTCCGGACAGGGCCTTGCAACTAATGAAAAACTGTTTTTT	CASSSGQGLATNEKLFF
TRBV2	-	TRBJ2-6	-	TGTGCCAGCAGTGAGGGGCTTGGGGCCAACGTCCTGACTTTC	CASSEGLGANVLTF
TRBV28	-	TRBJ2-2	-	TGTGCCAGCAGTTTTAACCAGCGGCAGGGGTTTTGGGATGTGTCCACCGGGGAGCTGTTTTTT	CASSFNQRQGFWDVSTGELFF
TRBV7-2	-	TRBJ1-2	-	TGTGCCAGCAGCACCTTCCTAGAGAACTATGGCTACACCTTC	CASSTFLENYGYTF
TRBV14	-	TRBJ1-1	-	TGTGCCAGCAGTCCCATGGCAGTCGATACTGAAGCTTTCTTT	CASSPMAVDTEAFF
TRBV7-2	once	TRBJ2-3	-	TGTGCCAGCAGCTTAGGGGGTACAGATACGCAGTATTTT	CASSLGGTDTQYF
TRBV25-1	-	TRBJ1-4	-	TGTGCCAGCAGTGACCCCTCTCGGACCGACGAAAAACTGTTTTTT	CASSDPSRTDEKLFF
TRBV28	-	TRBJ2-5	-	TGTGCCAGCAGTTTAGCGGGGCCCCCCTTAGAGACCCAGTACTTC	CASSLAGPPLETQYF
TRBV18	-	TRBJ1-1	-	TGTGCCAGCTCACCTGAGGAGCGCTATGGTTTCTTT	CASSPEERYGFF
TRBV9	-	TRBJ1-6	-	TGTGCCAGCAGCGCCCCAGGGCAGGGAGGTTCACCCCTCCACTTT	CASSAPGQGGSPLHF
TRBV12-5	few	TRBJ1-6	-	TGTGCTAGTTCGTTGGGGAGAAATTCACCCCTCCACTTT	CASSLGRNSPLHF
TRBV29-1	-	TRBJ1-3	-	TGCAGCGTTGAAACATTGGCGGGTAGCTCTGGAAACACCATATATTTT	CSVETLAGSSGNTIYF
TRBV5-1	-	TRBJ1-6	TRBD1	TGCGCCAGCAGCTTGGTTGTCAGGGGGGATTCACCCCTCCACTTT	CASSLVVRGDSPLHF
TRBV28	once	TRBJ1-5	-	TGTGCCAGCAGTTCTCAAGGGTATAGCAATCAGCCCCAGCATTTT	CASSSQGYSNQPQHF
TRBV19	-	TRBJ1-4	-	TGTGCCAGTAGTCCGGCCGGGGCTAATGAAAAACTGTTTTTT	CASSPAGANEKLFF
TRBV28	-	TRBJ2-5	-	TGTGCCAGCAGTCCAAGGGTGCCGCCGGAGACCCAGTACTTC	CASSPRVPPETQYF
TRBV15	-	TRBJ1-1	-	TGTGCCACCAGCAGAGCAACCGACCGACCGGCTTTCTTT	CATSRATDRPAFF
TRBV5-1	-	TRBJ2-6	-	TGCGCCAGCAGACTTGACTCTGGGGCCAACGTCCTGACTTTC	CASRLDSGANVLTF
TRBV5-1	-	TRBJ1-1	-	TGCGCCAGCAGCTTGGTACAGGGTTGGGAAGCTTTCTTT	CASSLVQGWEAFF
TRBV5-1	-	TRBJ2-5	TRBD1	TGCGCCAGCAGCTTGCAGGGACAGGGCCAAGAGACCCAGTACTTC	CASSLQGQGQETQYF
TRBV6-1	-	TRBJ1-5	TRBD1	TGTGCCAGCAGGGGGACAGTTTTTAGCAATCAGCCCCAGCATTTT	CASRGTVFSNQPQHF
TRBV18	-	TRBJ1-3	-	TGTGCCAGCTCACGGGGGATCTCTGGAAACACCATATATTTT	CASSRGISGNTIYF
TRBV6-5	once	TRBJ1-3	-	TGTGCCAGCAGTTATGACTATAGCTCTGGAAACACCATATATTTT	CASSYDYSSGNTIYF
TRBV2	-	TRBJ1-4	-	TGTGCCAGCAGTGAAGCGCTAAAAGGCGAAAAACTGTTTTTT	CASSEALKGEKLFF
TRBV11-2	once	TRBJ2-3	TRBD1	TGTGCCAGCAGCTACGGGACAGGGGACCTAACAGATACGCAGTATTTT	CASSYGTGDLTDTQYF
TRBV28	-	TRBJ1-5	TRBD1	TGTGCCAGCAGTTTACCGGGACAGGTAGGGTTACCCCAGCATTTT	CASSLPGQVGLPQHF
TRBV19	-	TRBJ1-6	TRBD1	TGTGCCAGTAGAACAGAACAGGGGGCGCAGAATTCACCCCTCCACTTT	CASRTEQGAQNSPLHF
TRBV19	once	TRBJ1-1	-	TGTGCCAGTAGTACCGAATGGCAGATGAACACTGAAGCTTTCTTT	CASSTEWQMNTEAFF
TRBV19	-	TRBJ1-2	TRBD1	TGTGCCAGTAGTGGGCCCGGGACAGAAATTTATGGCTACACCTTC	CASSGPGTEIYGYTF
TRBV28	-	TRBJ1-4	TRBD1	TGTGCCAGCAGTGAGGGGGCGAGGAAACTGTTTTTT	CASSEGARKLFF
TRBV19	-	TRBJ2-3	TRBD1	TGTGCCAGTAGGATGACAGGGGGGACAGATACGCAGTATTTT	CASRMTGGTDTQYF
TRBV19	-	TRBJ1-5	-	TGTGCCAGTAGTATTCAGGGTACTAATCAGCCCCAGCATTTT	CASSIQGTNQPQHF
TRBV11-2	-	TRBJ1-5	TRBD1	TGTGCCAGCAGCCCACAGGGGTCAAGCAATCAGCCCCAGCATTTT	CASSPQGSSNQPQHF
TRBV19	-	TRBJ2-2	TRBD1	TGTGCCAGTACCCAAGGACAGGGAACGAACACCGGGGAGCTGTTTTTT	CASTQGQGTNTGELFF
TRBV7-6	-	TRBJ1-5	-	TGTGCCAGCAGGCCGGATAGCAATCAGCCCCAGCATTTT	CASRPDSNQPQHF
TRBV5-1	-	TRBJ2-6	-	TGCGCCAGCAGCTTGGGCTCTGGGGCCAACGTCCTGACTTTC	CASSLGSGANVLTF
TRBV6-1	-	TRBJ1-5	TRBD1	TGTGCCAGCAGCGGGGGGACAGGGGGCGCGAGGCCCCAGCATTTT	CASSGGTGGARPQHF
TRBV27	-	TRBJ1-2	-	TGTGCCAGCAGTTTAGCCAGGGCGACCTCATTCGGCTACACCTTC	CASSLARATSFGYTF
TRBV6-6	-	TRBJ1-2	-	TGTGCCAGCAACGATGGGCCCAGGGCTGGGAGCGATGGCTACACCTTC	CASNDGPRAGSDGYTF
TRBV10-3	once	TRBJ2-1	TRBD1	TGTGCCATCGGTCAGGGACAGGGAGACAATGAGCAGTTCTTC	CAIGQGQGDNEQFF
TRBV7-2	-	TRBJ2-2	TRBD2	TGTGCCAGCAGTCCAAATAGCGGGGTAAACACCGGGGAGCTGTTTTTT	CASSPNSGVNTGELFF
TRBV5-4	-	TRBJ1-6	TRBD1	TGTGCCAGCAGCCTCCCCCCGGGACAGGGTCGTACCGGTTCACCCCTCCACTTT	CASSLPPGQGRTGSPLHF
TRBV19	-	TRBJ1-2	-	TGTGCCAGTTCCTGGGTCCGGGACACTAACTATGGCTACACCTTC	CASSWVRDTNYGYTF
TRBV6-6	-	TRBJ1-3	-	TGTGCCAGCAGCGACGGGGGGGCCAGCGGAAACACCATATATTTT	CASSDGGASGNTIYF
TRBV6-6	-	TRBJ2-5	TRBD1	TGTGCCAGCAGCAGATTGACAGGGGGTAGGGAGACCCAGTACTTC	CASSRLTGGRETQYF
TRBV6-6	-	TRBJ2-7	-	TGTGCCAGCAGAGAATCTAGCTCCCTCTCCTACGAGCAGTACTTC	CASRESSSLSYEQYF
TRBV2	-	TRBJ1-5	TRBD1	TGTGCCAGCAGTGGACAGGGGAAATATCAGCCCCAGCATTTT	CASSGQGKYQPQHF